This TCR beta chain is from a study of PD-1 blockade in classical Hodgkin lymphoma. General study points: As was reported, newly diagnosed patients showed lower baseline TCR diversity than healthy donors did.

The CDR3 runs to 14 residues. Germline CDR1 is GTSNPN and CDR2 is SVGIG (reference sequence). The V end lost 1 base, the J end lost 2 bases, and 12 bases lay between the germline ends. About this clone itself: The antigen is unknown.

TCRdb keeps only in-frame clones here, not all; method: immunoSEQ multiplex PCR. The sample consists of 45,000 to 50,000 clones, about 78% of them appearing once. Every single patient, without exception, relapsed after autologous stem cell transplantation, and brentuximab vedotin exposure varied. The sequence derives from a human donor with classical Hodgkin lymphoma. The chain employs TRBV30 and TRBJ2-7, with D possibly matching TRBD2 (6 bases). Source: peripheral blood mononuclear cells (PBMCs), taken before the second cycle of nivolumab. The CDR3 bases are TGTGCCTGGAGTGCAATGGGACTTCCCTACGAGCAGTACTTC. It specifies CAWSAMGLPYEQYF.